This TCR beta chain originates from a study of blood T cells in healthy people across ages. Sample-barcoded 5' priming and a J-beta primer mix drove a second PCR of roughly 6 to 12 cycles. TCRdb reprocessed the 5' RACE reads with MiXCR, giving one entry per CDR3 protein. Among approximately 1,000,000 distinct CDR3 sequences listed, around 45% were seen once. Trimming at V came to 4 bases and at J to 9 bases, leaving 18 bases not matched to a gene. This CDR3 spans 16 amino acids. Germline V gene data show CDR1 as MNHNY and CDR2 as SVGAGI (reference sequence). The receptor's source is a woman aged 55-70 years in good health. The source material was blood. The gene calls are TRBV6-6 and TRBJ2-7, with TRBD2 matching 7 bases. CDR3 residues: CASSLNRDYTKSWQYF. The CDR3 DNA sequence: TGTGCCAGCAGTTTAAACCGGGACTACACAAAGTCATGGCAGTACTTC.